These T cell receptor beta chains were read from a single sample in a study of monozygotic twins with inflammatory bowel disease. TCRdb reprocessed the 5' RACE reads and keeps a single row for each CDR3 protein, giving no DNA. The record lists fewer than 550,000 distinct CDR3 sequences, of which the ten most abundant hold about 2.2%. Input material: blood. Every receptor here comes from a human donor with ulcerative colitis or Crohn's disease, or a healthy co-twin of an affected twin (not recorded which). The CDR3 runs from the conserved cysteine through the conserved F or W. Fields, in order: V gene, J gene, CDR3 protein.

v_gene: TRBV14
j_gene: TRBJ2-5
CDR3aa: CASSPRTSGGETQYF

v_gene: TRBV7-9
j_gene: TRBJ1-1
CDR3aa: CASSLGPAVAFF

v_gene: TRBV12-3/TRBV12-4
j_gene: TRBJ2-4
CDR3aa: CASSLDPEGGGIQYF

v_gene: TRBV11-1
j_gene: TRBJ2-3
CDR3aa: CASSSRGDRGEGTDTQYF

v_gene: TRBV9
j_gene: TRBJ2-1
CDR3aa: CASSDSGAARNEQFF

v_gene: TRBV20-1
j_gene: TRBJ2-2
CDR3aa: CSASLFGTGELFF

v_gene: TRBV20-1
j_gene: TRBJ2-7
CDR3aa: CSARVSGQGTYEQYF

v_gene: TRBV6-2/TRBV6-3
j_gene: TRBJ1-1
CDR3aa: CASRSGNGNTEAFF

v_gene: TRBV10-3
j_gene: TRBJ2-3
CDR3aa: CAISESLNTDTQYF

v_gene: TRBV27
j_gene: TRBJ1-6
CDR3aa: CASSLGSHNSPLHF

v_gene: TRBV7-3
j_gene: TRBJ1-1
CDR3aa: CASSPGPNTEAFF

v_gene: TRBV29-1
j_gene: TRBJ2-3
CDR3aa: CSVRDRGPSTDTQYF

v_gene: TRBV5-4
j_gene: TRBJ2-6
CDR3aa: CASSFHGLAQRDPSGANVLTF

v_gene: TRBV6-1
j_gene: TRBJ1-3
CDR3aa: CASSANPTVSGNTIYF

v_gene: TRBV11-2
j_gene: TRBJ2-7
CDR3aa: CASSLDRLDYEQYF

v_gene: TRBV7-6
j_gene: TRBJ2-1
CDR3aa: CASSLVAGGFNNEQFF

v_gene: TRBV7-3
j_gene: TRBJ2-2
CDR3aa: CASSQHRETANTGELFF

v_gene: TRBV4-3
j_gene: TRBJ2-2
CDR3aa: CASSHLQGRGAGELFF

v_gene: TRBV20-1
j_gene: TRBJ1-4
CDR3aa: CSARDPRQPSNEKLFF

v_gene: TRBV9
j_gene: TRBJ2-5
CDR3aa: CASSLGGTTPRETQYF

v_gene: TRBV5-4
j_gene: TRBJ2-4
CDR3aa: CAMATGDLVAKNIQYF

v_gene: TRBV5-5
j_gene: TRBJ2-7
CDR3aa: CASSLTQDAGFYEQYF